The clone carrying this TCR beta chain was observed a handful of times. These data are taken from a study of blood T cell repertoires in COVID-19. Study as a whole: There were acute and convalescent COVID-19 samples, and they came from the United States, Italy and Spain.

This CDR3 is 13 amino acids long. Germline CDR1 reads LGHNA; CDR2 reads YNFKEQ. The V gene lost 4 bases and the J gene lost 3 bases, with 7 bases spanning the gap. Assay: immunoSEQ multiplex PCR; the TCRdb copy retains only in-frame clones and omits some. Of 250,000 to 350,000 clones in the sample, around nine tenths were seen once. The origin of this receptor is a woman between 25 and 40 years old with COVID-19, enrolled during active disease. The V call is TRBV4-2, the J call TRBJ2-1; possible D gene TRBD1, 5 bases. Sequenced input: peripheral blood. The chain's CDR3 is CASSRGFYNEQFF. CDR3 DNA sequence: TGTGCCAGCAGCCGGGGCTTCTACAATGAGCAGTTCTTC.